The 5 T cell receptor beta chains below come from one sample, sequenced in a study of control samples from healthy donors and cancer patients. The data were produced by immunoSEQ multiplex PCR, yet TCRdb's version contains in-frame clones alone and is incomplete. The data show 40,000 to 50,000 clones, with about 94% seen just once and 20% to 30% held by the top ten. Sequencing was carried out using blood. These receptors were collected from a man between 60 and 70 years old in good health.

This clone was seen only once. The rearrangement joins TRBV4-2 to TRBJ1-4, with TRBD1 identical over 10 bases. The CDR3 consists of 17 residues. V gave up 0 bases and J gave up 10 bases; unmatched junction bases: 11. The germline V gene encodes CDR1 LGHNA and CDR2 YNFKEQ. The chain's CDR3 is CASSQEGGGTGVGKLFF. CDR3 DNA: TGTGCCAGCAGCCAAGAAGGTGGTGGGACAGGGGTCGGAAAACTGTTTTTT.

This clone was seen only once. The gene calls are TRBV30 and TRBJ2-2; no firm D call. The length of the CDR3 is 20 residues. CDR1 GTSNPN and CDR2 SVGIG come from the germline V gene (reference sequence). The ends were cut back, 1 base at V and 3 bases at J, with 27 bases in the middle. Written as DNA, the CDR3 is TGTGCCTGGAGTGGTAGTCTGTGGAACAGAGAAATAAAAGACACCGGGGAGCTGTTTTTT. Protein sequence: CAWSGSLWNREIKDTGELFF.

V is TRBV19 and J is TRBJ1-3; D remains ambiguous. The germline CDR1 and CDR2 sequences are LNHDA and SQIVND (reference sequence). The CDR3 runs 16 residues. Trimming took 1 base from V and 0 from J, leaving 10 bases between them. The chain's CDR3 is CASSIGRLASGNTIYF. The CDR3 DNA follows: TGTGCCAGTAGTATAGGAAGGTTGGCCTCTGGAAACACCATATATTTT.

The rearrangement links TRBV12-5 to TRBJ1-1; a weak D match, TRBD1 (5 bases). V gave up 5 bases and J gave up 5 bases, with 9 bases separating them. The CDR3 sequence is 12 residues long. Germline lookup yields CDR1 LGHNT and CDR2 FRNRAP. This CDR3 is CASGPGGTEAFF. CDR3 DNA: TGTGCTAGTGGTCCGGGGGGTACTGAAGCTTTCTTT. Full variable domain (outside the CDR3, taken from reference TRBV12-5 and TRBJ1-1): DARVTQTPRHKVTEMGQEVTMRCQPILGHNTVFWYRQTMMQGLELLAYFRNRAPLDDSGMPKDRFSAEMPDATLATLKIQPSEPRDSAVYFCASGPGGTEAFFGQGTRLTVV.

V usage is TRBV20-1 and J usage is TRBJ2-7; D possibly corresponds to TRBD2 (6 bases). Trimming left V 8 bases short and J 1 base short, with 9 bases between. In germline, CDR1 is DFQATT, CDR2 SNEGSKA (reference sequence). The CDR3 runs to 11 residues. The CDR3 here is CSPTSSYEQYF. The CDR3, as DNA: TGCAGTCCGACTAGTTCCTACGAGCAGTACTTC.